The 25 T cell receptor beta chains below all came from one sample that was sequenced in a study of technical replicates of blood from a few donors. Produced via immunoSEQ multiplex PCR; TCRdb's table is partial and in-frame only. The sample has about 13,000 clones, roughly 80% seen once; the top ten hold around 10%. The sequencing input was PBMCs. Receptor source: a human donor in good health.

The CDR3 sequence: CASSYEQGSNEQFF. The CDR3 nucleotides are TGTGCCAGCAGCTATGAACAGGGAAGCAATGAGCAGTTCTTC. The V call is TRBV11-3, the J call TRBJ2-1, with D maybe TRBD1 (6 bases). CDR3 length: 14 amino acids. CDR1 and CDR2 from the germline V gene are SGHNT and YENEEA. The V end was cut by 4 bases, the J end by 6 bases, with 13 bases between.

In its sample, this clone was seen a few times. The chain recombines TRBV28 with TRBJ2-5; TRBD1 aligns across 7 bases. The CDR3 covers 16 residues. Germline assignment: CDR1 MDHEN and CDR2 SYDVKM. V gave up 7 bases and J gave up 5 bases; unmatched junction bases: 16. The chain's CDR3 is CASTNPGQWPAETQYF. The CDR3 DNA reads TGTGCCAGCACCAACCCGGGACAGTGGCCCGCGGAGACCCAGTACTTC.

This chain uses TRBV5-1 with TRBJ1-1; 12 positions agree with TRBD1. The V gene end was trimmed by 0 bases and the J gene end by 10 bases; junction bases not matched to a gene: 10. The CDR3 spans 16 residues. Germline V gives CDR1 SGHRS, CDR2 YFSETQ. The CDR3 nucleotides are TGCGCCAGCAGCTTGGCCTGGGACAGGGGGCAAGGAGGAGCTTTCTTT. Translated: CASSLAWDRGQGGAFF.

The gene calls are TRBV5-1 and TRBJ2-3; D is perhaps TRBD1 (5 bases). V was cut by 0 bases and J by 1 base, with 6 bases left in between. Germline V lookup: CDR1 SGHRS, CDR2 YFSETQ. CDR3 length: 14 amino acids. The CDR3 bases are TGCGCCAGCAGCTTGGAACAGGGCACAGATACGCAGTATTTT. This translates into CASSLEQGTDTQYF.

The chain has TRBV19 and TRBJ1-5, with a possible D match to TRBD1 (6 bases). There are 13 residues in the CDR3. The V end lost 8 bases, the J end lost 7 bases, and 15 bases lay between the germline ends. Per germline, CDR1 LNHDA and CDR2 SQIVND (reference sequence). The CDR3 region has the DNA TGTGCCAGTTTAGGACAGTCTGACCAGCCCCAGCATTTT. It yields the protein CASLGQSDQPQHF.

Only a few counts were recorded for this clone. The chain employs TRBV11-2 and TRBJ1-4; D is perhaps TRBD1 (5 bases). CDR1 and CDR2 (germline): SGHAT, FQNNGV. The CDR3 consists of 17 residues. V shed 3 bases and J shed 7 bases, with 21 bases lying between them. In DNA, the CDR3 is TGTGCCAGCAGCTTCTACCCCAAGGGGAAGATTGGTGAAAAACTGTTTTTT. Translated, it gives CASSFYPKGKIGEKLFF. Variable domain in full (rest from reference TRBV11-2 and TRBJ1-4): EAGVAQSPRYKIIEKRQSVAFWCNPISGHATLYWYQQILGQGPKLLIQFQNNGVVDDSQLPKDRFSAERLKGVDSTLKIQPAKLEDSAVYLCASSFYPKGKIGEKLFFGSGTQLSVL.

J is TRBJ2-6 and V is TRBV5-8; no reliable D call. The CDR3 length is 16 residues. V was clipped by 7 bases and J by 2 bases, with 16 bases between them. Germline values: CDR1 SGHTS, CDR2 YDEGEE. CDR3 protein: CASSAQAVPGANVLTF. As DNA, the CDR3 is TGTGCCAGCTCGGCCCAGGCAGTACCTGGGGCCAACGTCCTGACTTTC.

The J gene is TRBJ2-7, the V gene TRBV23-1; unclear D gene. TRBV23-1 is recorded as an ORF, its role being uncertain. V was shortened by 0 bases and J by 7 bases, with 16 bases between the two germline ends. The CDR3 covers 15 residues. CDR3 sequence reads: CASSQSSRLREEQYF. CDR3 bases: TGCGCCAGCAGTCAATCGAGCCGTCTACGAGAGGAGCAGTACTTC.

The V call is TRBV6-1, the J call TRBJ2-1, with TRBD1 matching over 10 bases. CDR3 size: 14 residues. The trim removed 6 bases at V and 4 bases at J, leaving 3 bases unmatched. Per germline, CDR1 MNHNS and CDR2 SASEGT. The CDR3 DNA reads TGTGCCAGCAGCGGACAGGGGGAGTACAATGAGCAGTTCTTC. As protein: CASSGQGEYNEQFF.

The chain joins TRBV15 to TRBJ2-7; 7 nucleotides line up with TRBD2. This CDR3 has 13 amino acids. V shed 8 bases, J shed 4 bases, and the junction held 8 bases outside the gene matches. The germline V gene has CDR1 LNHNV and CDR2 YYDKDF (reference sequence). This chain's CDR3 is CATATSERYEQYF. CDR3 nucleotides: TGTGCCACCGCAACTAGCGAACGATACGAGCAGTACTTC.

This clone was detected only a few times. The chain combines TRBV29-1 with TRBJ1-5, with unresolved D. V was pared by 4 bases and J by 5 bases, with 9 bases between. The germline gives CDR1 SQVTM, CDR2 ANQGSEA. CDR3 length: 12 amino acids. CDR3 residues: CSVVWGDQPQHF. CDR3 coding DNA: TGCAGCGTTGTATGGGGAGATCAGCCCCAGCATTTT.

The CDR3 DNA reads TGTGCCAGCAGTCCCCCATTCTACGAGCAGTACTTC. This sequence encodes CASSPPFYEQYF. The chain combines TRBV28 with TRBJ2-7; D is unclear. Deletions cut 5 bases from V and 3 bases from J, with 8 bases between. CDR3 length: 12 residues. CDR1 is MDHEN and CDR2 is SYDVKM in the germline V gene.

This sequence joins TRBV30 and TRBJ2-7; TRBD1 aligns across 11 bases. Germline-derived CDR1 and CDR2 are GTSNPN and SVGIG (reference sequence). The CDR3 runs 14 residues. With 0 bases clipped from V and 3 bases from J, the junction kept 1 base outside the gene matches. The CDR3 nucleotides are TGTGCCTGGAGTGTAGGGACAGGGGGCTACGAGCAGTACTTC. Protein: CAWSVGTGGYEQYF.

The rearrangement links TRBV7-8 to TRBJ1-4; TRBD1 matches at 8 bases. The CDR3 consists of 14 residues. CDR1 SGHVS and CDR2 FQNEAQ come from the germline V gene. The V segment lost 5 bases and the J segment 10 bases; nucleotides outside the gene matches: 9. CDR3 DNA sequence: TGTGCCAGCAGCAATCTCGGGACAGGTTCAAAACTGTTTTTT. Protein: CASSNLGTGSKLFF.

The gene calls are TRBV12-5 and TRBJ2-5; 11 nucleotides align to TRBD2. V lost 5 bases to trimming and J lost 2 bases; unmatched junction nucleotides: 4. Germline V CDR1 and CDR2: LGHNT, FRNRAP. The CDR3 length is 15 residues. The CDR3 DNA reads as TGTGCTAGTGGTACATGGACTAGCGGGCAAGAGACCCAGTACTTC. It is translated as CASGTWTSGQETQYF.

This rearrangement joins TRBV5-6 to TRBJ1-2; a weak D match, TRBD1 (5 bases). Trimming left V 0 bases short and J 8 bases short, with 11 bases between. CDR1 is SGHDT and CDR2 is YYEEEE in the germline V gene. The CDR3 has 13 amino acids. The CDR3 DNA follows: TGTGCCAGCAGCTTGGTGGCAGGGCAGGGCTACACCTTC. This codes for CASSLVAGQGYTF. The complete variable domain, with remaining parts taken from reference TRBV5-6 and TRBJ1-2, reads DAGVTQSPTHLIKTRGQQVTLRCSPKSGHDTVSWYQQALGQGPQFIFQYYEEEERQRGNFPDRFSGHQFPNYSSELNVNALLLGDSALYLCASSLVAGQGYTFGSGTRLTVV.

The V and J genes are TRBV29-1 and TRBJ2-4; D unclear. V was pared by 2 bases and J by 8 bases, with 10 bases between. The CDR3 sequence is 12 residues long. CDR1 is SQVTM, CDR2 ANQGSEA, per germline. CDR3 loop: CSVETHLDIQYF. The CDR3 nucleotides read TGCAGCGTTGAAACGCACTTAGACATTCAGTACTTC.

This chain's CDR3 is CASSSHSSGRAGEQYF. DNA for the CDR3: TGCGCCAGCAGCTCCCATTCTAGCGGGAGGGCAGGGGAGCAGTACTTC. The V call is TRBV5-1, the J call TRBJ2-7; 12 bases are shared with TRBD2. The CDR3 covers 16 residues. CDR1 SGHRS and CDR2 YFSETQ come from the germline V gene. With V trimmed by 3 bases and J by 7 bases, 11 bases remained unmatched.

The chain combines TRBV10-2 with TRBJ2-1; TRBD2 matches at 13 bases. Germline V gene lookup returns CDR1 WSHSY and CDR2 SAAADI. This CDR3 comprises 16 residues. With V trimmed by 1 base and J by 9 bases, 6 bases remained unmatched. For the CDR3, the DNA is TGCGCCAGCAGTGAGTGGGGAGGACTAGCGGGAGCTGAGCAGTTCTTC. This sequence encodes CASSEWGGLAGAEQFF.

The rearrangement uses TRBV14 and TRBJ2-5; the match to TRBD1 covers 7 bases. V shed 6 bases, J shed 5 bases, and the junction held 6 bases outside the gene matches. The CDR3 has 13 amino acids. Germline assignment: CDR1 SGHDN and CDR2 FVKESK. CDR3 DNA: TGTGCCAGCAGTCGCACAGGGGAGGAGACCCAGTACTTC. This encodes CASSRTGEETQYF.

The genes are TRBV18 and TRBJ2-7; 8 bases fit TRBD1. V was clipped by 4 bases and J by 0 bases; unmatched bases: 2. The CDR3 consists of 14 residues. Germline lookup yields CDR1 KGHSH and CDR2 LQKENI. The CDR3 is CASSLGQDSYEQYF. CDR3 DNA: TGTGCCAGCTCACTGGGACAGGACTCCTACGAGCAGTACTTC.

The genes are TRBV19 and TRBJ1-1; 9 nucleotides align to TRBD1. Germline assignment: CDR1 LNHDA and CDR2 SQIVND (reference sequence). The trim removed 7 bases at V and 4 bases at J, leaving 10 bases unmatched. The CDR3 has 15 amino acids. The CDR3 sequence: CASIPGQGKSTEAFF. The CDR3 DNA is TGTGCCAGTATCCCGGGACAGGGTAAGTCCACTGAAGCTTTCTTT.

The chain is built from TRBV2 and TRBJ2-1; possible D gene TRBD2, 5 bases. The CDR3 runs to 11 residues. V lost 7 bases to trimming and J lost 5 bases, with 6 bases between them. In germline, CDR1 is SNHLY, CDR2 FYNNEI. The DNA of the CDR3 is TGTGCCAGCACCGGGGACAATGAGCAGTTCTTC. Its translation is CASTGDNEQFF. The complete variable domain, with remaining parts taken from reference TRBV2 and TRBJ2-1, reads EPEVTQTPSHQVTQMGQEVILRCVPISNHLYFYWYRQILGQKVEFLVSFYNNEISEKSEIFDDQFSVERPDGSNFTLKIRSTKLEDSAMYFCASTGDNEQFFGPGTRLTVL.

This clone was recorded only once. V and J are TRBV28 and TRBJ2-7; 7 positions match TRBD2. Losses at the gene ends were 6 bases for V and 2 bases for J; bases not matched to a gene: 10. The germline CDR1 and CDR2 sequences are MDHEN and SYDVKM. The CDR3 contains 15 residues. The CDR3: CASSQGGSVPYEQYF. The CDR3 bases are TGTGCCAGCAGCCAAGGCGGGAGTGTCCCCTACGAGCAGTACTTC.

The chain links TRBV5-6 to TRBJ2-1; D might be TRBD2 (6 bases). Trimming shortened V by 3 bases and J by 7 bases, and 17 bases separated the two germline ends. Germline CDR1 reads SGHDT; CDR2 reads YYEEEE. The CDR3 covers 15 residues. DNA of the CDR3: TGTGCCAGCAGCTGGGGCACTAGCCCCGTAAATGAGCAGTTCTTC. This translates into CASSWGTSPVNEQFF. The full variable domain, completed using reference TRBV5-6 and TRBJ2-1, is DAGVTQSPTHLIKTRGQQVTLRCSPKSGHDTVSWYQQALGQGPQFIFQYYEEEERQRGNFPDRFSGHQFPNYSSELNVNALLLGDSALYLCASSWGTSPVNEQFFGPGTRLTVL.